The source of this T cell receptor beta chain is a study of blood T cell repertoires in COVID-19. The assay was immunoSEQ multiplex PCR, and TCRdb's table has in-frame clones only and misses some. The repertoire consists of around 450,000 clones, with roughly 87% occurring once and the leading ten covering 0.7%. CDR3 size: 16 residues. Germline-derived CDR1 and CDR2 are MDHEN and SYDVKM. J was trimmed by 3 bases and V by 5 bases; bases with no gene match: 12. The source of this sequence is a woman younger than 30 who had recovered from COVID-19. This chain connects TRBV28 to TRBJ2-7; 8 bases align to TRBD2. What was sequenced was PBMCs or T cells enriched from blood (not recorded which). Here the CDR3 DNA reads TGTGCCAGCAGTCCCCTTAGCGGGGTCAAGCTCTACGAGCAGTACTTC. Amino acid sequence: CASSPLSGVKLYEQYF.